This T cell receptor (beta chain) is from a study of regulatory T cells in long-lasting Graves disease. Study-level findings and limits: Lower TCR diversity was seen in persistent Graves' patients than in newly diagnosed ones.

HTBI primers from iRepertoire and Arm-PCR of CDR3 regions yielded the TCR beta libraries. In TCRdb, the multiplex PCR reads were re-called with MiXCR into one record per CDR3 protein. This table holds 400,000 to 500,000 distinct CDR3 sequences, approximately 15% found once. Time point specified: newly diagnosed GD, antithyroid drugs for less than 3 months. PBMC RNA served as the TCR library source. This clonotype was counted many times. Its specificity is not known. In addition, the sample was reused for a study of T cells in Graves' hyperthyroidism and ophthalmopathy. This second report adds: Aged 18 to 65, the patients had hyperthyroidism that was newly diagnosed and had lasted under 2 months.

This receptor was identified in a woman in her 50s with Graves disease. Sequenced here: peripheral blood mononuclear cells (PBMCs), sampled at new diagnosis, from a patient treated with antithyroid drugs.

CDR3: CATGDYPDGQYF. Here the CDR3 DNA reads TGTGCCACCGGAGACTATCCGGATGGGCAGTACTTC. The chain couples TRBV12-3 or TRBV12-4 to TRBJ2-7; D is possibly TRBD2 (5 bases). The CDR3 totals 12 residues. V dropped 10 bases and J dropped 9 bases, with 19 bases sitting between them.